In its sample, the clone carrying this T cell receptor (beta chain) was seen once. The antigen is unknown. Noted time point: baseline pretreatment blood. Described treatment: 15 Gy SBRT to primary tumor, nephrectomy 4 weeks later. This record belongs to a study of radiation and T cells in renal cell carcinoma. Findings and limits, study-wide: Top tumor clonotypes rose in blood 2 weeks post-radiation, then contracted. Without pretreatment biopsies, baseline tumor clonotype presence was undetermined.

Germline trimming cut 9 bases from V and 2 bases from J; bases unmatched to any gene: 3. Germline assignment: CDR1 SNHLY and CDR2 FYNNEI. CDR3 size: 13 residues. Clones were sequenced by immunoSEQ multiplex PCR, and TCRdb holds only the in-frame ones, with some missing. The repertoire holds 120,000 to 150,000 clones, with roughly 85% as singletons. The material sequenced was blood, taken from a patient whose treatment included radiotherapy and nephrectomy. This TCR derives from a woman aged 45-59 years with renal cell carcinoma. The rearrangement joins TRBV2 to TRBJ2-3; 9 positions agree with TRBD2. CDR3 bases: TGTGCCAGTAGACTAGCGGACACAGATACGCAGTATTTT. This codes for CASRLADTDTQYF.